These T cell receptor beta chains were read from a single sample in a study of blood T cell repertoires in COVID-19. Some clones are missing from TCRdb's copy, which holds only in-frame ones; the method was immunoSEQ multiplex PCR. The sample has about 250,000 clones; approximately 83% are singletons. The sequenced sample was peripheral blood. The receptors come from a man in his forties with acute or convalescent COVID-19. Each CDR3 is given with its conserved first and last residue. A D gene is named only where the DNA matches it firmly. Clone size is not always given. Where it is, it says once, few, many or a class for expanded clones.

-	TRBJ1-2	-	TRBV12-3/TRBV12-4	TGTGCCAGCAGTAGGGGGAAAGTCTATGGCTACACCTTC	CASSRGKVYGYTF
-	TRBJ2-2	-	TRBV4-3	TGCGCCAGCAGCCAAGAGGTCGGGAGAGGCACCGGGGAGCTGTTTTTT	CASSQEVGRGTGELFF
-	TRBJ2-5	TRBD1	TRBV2	TGTGCCAGCAGCGGGGGGACAGGGAGGCTGGAGACCCAGTACTTC	CASSGGTGRLETQYF
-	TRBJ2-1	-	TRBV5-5	TGTGCCAGCACTCCTTTGAGCGATGAGCAGTTCTTC	CASTPLSDEQFF
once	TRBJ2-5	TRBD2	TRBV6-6	TGTGCCAGCAGCCTAACTAGCGGGAGTACAGAGACCCAGTACTTC	CASSLTSGSTETQYF
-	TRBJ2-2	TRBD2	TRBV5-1	TGCGCCAGCAGCATCCTAGCGGACACCGGGGAGCTGTTTTTT	CASSILADTGELFF
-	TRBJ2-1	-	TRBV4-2	TGTGCCAGCAGCCAAGTACTCGCGGATAGGAACAATGAGCAGTTCTTC	CASSQVLADRNNEQFF
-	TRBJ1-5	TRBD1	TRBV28	TGTGCCAGCAGCCCAGGGGGCATTCAGCCCCAGCATTTT	CASSPGGIQPQHF
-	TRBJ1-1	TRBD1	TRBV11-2	TGTGCCAGCAGCTGGCCGACAGGGGGCAAGGATGAAGCTTTCTTT	CASSWPTGGKDEAFF
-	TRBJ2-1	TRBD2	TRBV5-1	TGCGCCAGCAGCGACGGACTAGCGGGGACCTGGAATGAGCAGTTCTTC	CASSDGLAGTWNEQFF
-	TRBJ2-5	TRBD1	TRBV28	TGTGCCAGCAGTTCCAACAGGGGGCAAGAGCAAGAGACCCAGTACTTC	CASSSNRGQEQETQYF
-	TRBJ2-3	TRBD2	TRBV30	TGTGCCTGGAGTGTAAGCGGGGGAGATACGCAGTATTTT	CAWSVSGGDTQYF
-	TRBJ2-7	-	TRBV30	TGTGCCTGGAGTTCTGGGGACACAAGATACGAGCAGTACTTC	CAWSSGDTRYEQYF
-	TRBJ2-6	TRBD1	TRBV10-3	TGTGCCATCAGTGATACTGGACAGGGAAGAGCTGGGGCCAACGTCCTGACTTTC	CAISDTGQGRAGANVLTF
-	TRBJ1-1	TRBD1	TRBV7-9	TGTGCCAGCAGCCAAGACAGGGGTGGCACTGAAGCTTTCTTT	CASSQDRGGTEAFF
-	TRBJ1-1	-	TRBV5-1	TGCGCCAGCAGCTTGGCCGCGGGAAGTGAGACTGAAGCTTTCTTT	CASSLAAGSETEAFF
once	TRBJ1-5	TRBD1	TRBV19	TGTGCCAGTAGTACCAGGGGGCTGCAGCCCCAGCATTTT	CASSTRGLQPQHF
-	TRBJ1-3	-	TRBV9	TGTGCCAGCAGCGGGGACTCCTTCTCTGGAAACACCATATATTTT	CASSGDSFSGNTIYF
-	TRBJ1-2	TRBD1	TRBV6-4	TGTGCCAGCAGTGACCCGACAGGGCGGTTCCGGTATGGCTACACCTTC	CASSDPTGRFRYGYTF
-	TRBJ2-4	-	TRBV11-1	TGTGCCAGCAGCTCCGGGTGGGACATTCAGTACTTC	CASSSGWDIQYF
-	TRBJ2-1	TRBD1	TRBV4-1	TGCGCCAGCAGCCAAGGCCGGGGACAGGGTAATGAGCAGTTCTTC	CASSQGRGQGNEQFF
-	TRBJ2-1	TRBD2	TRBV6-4	TGTGCCAGCAGCATTAGCGGGAGTCCCTACAATGAGCAGTTCTTC	CASSISGSPYNEQFF
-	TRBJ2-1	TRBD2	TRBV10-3	TGTGCCATCAAAAGACTAGCGGACGAGAATGAGCAGTTCTTC	CAIKRLADENEQFF
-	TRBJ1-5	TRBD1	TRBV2	TGTGCCAGCAGTGGACAGGGGGATCAGCCCCAGCATTTT	CASSGQGDQPQHF
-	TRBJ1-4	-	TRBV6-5	TGTGCCAGCAGAAACAGGGTGGCCGGCGAAAAACTGTTTTTT	CASRNRVAGEKLFF
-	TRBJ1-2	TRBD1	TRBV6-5	TGTGCCAGTCCCCCGGGACAGGTACCCCTAGCGGGGTACACCTTC	CASPPGQVPLAGYTF
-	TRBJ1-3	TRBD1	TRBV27	TGTGCCAGCAGCCGGACAGGGGAAGGAAACACCATATATTTT	CASSRTGEGNTIYF
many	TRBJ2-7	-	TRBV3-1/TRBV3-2	TGTGCCAGCAGCCAAGATCCTTGGGGGGTCTACGAGCAGTACTTC	CASSQDPWGVYEQYF
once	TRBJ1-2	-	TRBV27	TGTGCCAGCAGTTACGGACAGAATTATGGCTACACCTTC	CASSYGQNYGYTF
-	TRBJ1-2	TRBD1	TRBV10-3	TGTGCCATCAGTGCAGGGGGTGGCTACACCTTC	CAISAGGGYTF
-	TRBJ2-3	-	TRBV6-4	TGTGCCAGCAGTGACTCAGTTGGGGCCTCAGATACGCAGTATTTT	CASSDSVGASDTQYF
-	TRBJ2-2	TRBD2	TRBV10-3	TGTGCCATCAGTGATAGCGGGAGTAACACCGGGGAGCTGTTTTTT	CAISDSGSNTGELFF
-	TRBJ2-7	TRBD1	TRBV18	TGTGCCAGCTCCCCGGGACAGGGTGGGAACGAGCAGTACTTC	CASSPGQGGNEQYF
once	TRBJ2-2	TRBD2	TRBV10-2	TGCGCCAGCAGCTGGCTAGCGGTGAACACCGGGGAGCTGTTTTTT	CASSWLAVNTGELFF
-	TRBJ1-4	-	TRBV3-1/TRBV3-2	TGTGCCAGCAGCCAAGTCAGGGGATCTTTTGAAAAACTGTTTTTT	CASSQVRGSFEKLFF
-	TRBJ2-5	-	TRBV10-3	TGTGCTGGTGGTGAGGCGCAAGAGACCCAGTACTTC	CAGGEAQETQYF
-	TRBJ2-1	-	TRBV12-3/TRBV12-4	TGTGCCAGCAGTTTTACAAGTGATAGCGAGTTCTTC	CASSFTSDSEFF